This T cell receptor beta chain was captured in a study of tumor-infiltrating lymphocytes in primary liver carcinoma. DNA and RNA were both co-extracted from approximately 20-30 mg of bulk tissue that had not been sorted. Tumors were each sampled at five separate regions. As regards this clonotype: It is likely a read error, because the conserved phenylalanine at the end of the CDR3 is missing. The DNA is omitted, as the CDR3 cannot be located on it reliably, and the CDR3 follows TCRdb's listing.

The authors made TCR beta cDNA from roughly 480 ng total RNA with a constant-region primer. Libraries for TCR beta were built through three nested multiplex PCR rounds, which together made up a slightly modified ARM-PCR procedure. TRBV1-TRBV30 forward primers paired with a C-beta reverse primer were used in the first two PCR rounds, which ran roughly 9 cycles each. TCRdb redid the calling of the multiplex PCR reads with MiXCR, one entry per CDR3 protein. The table records roughly 100,000 distinct CDR3 sequences, about four fifths of them present only once. With termini counted, the CDR3 has 13 amino acids.

This chain links TRBV12-3 or TRBV12-4 with TRBJ2-1; TRBD2, the table's D call, lacks a check against the DNA. The origin of this receptor is a man in his forties with primary liver carcinoma and hepatitis B virus infection. Sequencing input: liver tumor tissue from sampling region 3. Specified subset: tumor region T3, left-lateral pole. CDR3 in amino acids: CASSLRLVGVFVI.